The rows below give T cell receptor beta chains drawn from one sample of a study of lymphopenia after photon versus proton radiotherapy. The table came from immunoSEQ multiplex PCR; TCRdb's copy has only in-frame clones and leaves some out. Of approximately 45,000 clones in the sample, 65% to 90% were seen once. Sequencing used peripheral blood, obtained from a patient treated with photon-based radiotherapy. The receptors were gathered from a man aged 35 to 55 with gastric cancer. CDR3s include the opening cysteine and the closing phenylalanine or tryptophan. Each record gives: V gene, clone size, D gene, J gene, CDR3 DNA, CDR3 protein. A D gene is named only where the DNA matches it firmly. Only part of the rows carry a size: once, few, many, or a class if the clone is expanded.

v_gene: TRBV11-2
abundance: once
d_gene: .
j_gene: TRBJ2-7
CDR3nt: TGTGCCAGCAGTGCCAACCGGGACTCCTACGAGCAGTACTTC
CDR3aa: CASSANRDSYEQYF

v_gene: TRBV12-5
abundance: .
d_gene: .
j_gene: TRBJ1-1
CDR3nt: TGTGCTAGTGGTAGGGGGTGGACTGAAGCTTTCTTT
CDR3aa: CASGRGWTEAFF

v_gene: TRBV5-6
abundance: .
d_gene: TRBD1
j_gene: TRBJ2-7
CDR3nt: TGTGCCAGCAGCTTTGGGACAGGGTCCTACGAGCAGTACTTC
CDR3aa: CASSFGTGSYEQYF

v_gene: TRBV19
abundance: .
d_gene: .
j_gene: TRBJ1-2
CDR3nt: TGTGCCACCTCCCTAGGGGGCTATGGCTACACCTTC
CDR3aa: CATSLGGYGYTF

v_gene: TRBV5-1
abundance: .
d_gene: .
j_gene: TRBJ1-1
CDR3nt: TGCGCCAGCAGCTCAGGGGACGTTAACACTGAAGCTTTCTTT
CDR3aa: CASSSGDVNTEAFF

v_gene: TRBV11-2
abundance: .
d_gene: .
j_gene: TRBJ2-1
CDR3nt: TGTGCCAGCAGTTGGGACGGGAGCTCCTACAATGAGCAGTTCTTC
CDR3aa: CASSWDGSSYNEQFF

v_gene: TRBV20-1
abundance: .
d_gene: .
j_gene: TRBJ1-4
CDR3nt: TGCAGCCCGCGGGGGCTGGGGAAACTGTTTTTT
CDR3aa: CSPRGLGKLFF

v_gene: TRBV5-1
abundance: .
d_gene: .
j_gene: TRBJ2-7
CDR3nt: TGCGCCAGCAGCTTGGATGGTAGGGGGGCCCGGGAGCAGTACTTC
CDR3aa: CASSLDGRGAREQYF

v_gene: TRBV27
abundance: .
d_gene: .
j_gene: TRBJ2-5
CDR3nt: TGTGCCAGCAGTTTTAGGATTCGGGAGACCCAGTACTTC
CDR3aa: CASSFRIRETQYF

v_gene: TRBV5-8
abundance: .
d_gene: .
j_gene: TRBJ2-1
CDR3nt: TGTGCCAGCAGCTCGGGACGAGGGTACAATGAGCAGTTCTTC
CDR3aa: CASSSGRGYNEQFF

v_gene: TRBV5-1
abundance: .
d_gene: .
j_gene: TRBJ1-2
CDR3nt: TGCGCCAGCAGGGAGCCTCAGGGTCGGGGCTACACCTTC
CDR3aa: CASREPQGRGYTF

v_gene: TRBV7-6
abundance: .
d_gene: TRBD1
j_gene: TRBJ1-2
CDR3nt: TGTGCCAGCAGCCTGACAGGGGAAGACTACACCTTC
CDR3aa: CASSLTGEDYTF

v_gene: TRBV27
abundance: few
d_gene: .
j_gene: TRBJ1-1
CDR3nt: TGTGCCAGCAGTTTGGGTCCAGGAGTTATGAACACTGAAGCTTTCTTT
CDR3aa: CASSLGPGVMNTEAFF

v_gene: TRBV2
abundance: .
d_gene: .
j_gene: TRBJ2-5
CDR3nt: TGTGCCAGCAAGAACGTAGAGACCCAGTACTTC
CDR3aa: CASKNVETQYF

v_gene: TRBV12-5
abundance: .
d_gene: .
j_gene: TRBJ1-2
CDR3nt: TGTGCTAGTGGTTTAGGAGGGCCTGGGGGCTACACCTTC
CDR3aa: CASGLGGPGGYTF

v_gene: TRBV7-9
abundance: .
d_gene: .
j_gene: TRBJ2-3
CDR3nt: TGTGCCAGCAGCTTCGATCGGGGGGCCCACACAGATACGCAGTATTTT
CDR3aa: CASSFDRGAHTDTQYF

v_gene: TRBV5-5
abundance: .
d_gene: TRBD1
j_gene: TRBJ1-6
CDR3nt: TGTTCGATGCGACAGGGAGGATCACCCCTCCACTTT
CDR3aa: CSMRQGGSPLHF

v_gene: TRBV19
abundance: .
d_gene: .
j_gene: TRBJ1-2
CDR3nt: TGTGCCAGTAACCCCGGCTTTGATTCGATCACCTATGGCTACACCTTC
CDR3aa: CASNPGFDSITYGYTF

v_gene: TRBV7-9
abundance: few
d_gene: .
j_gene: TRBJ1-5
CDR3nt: TGTGCCAGCAGCTTAGAAGTCGGGGGTAGCAATCAGCCCCAGCATTTT
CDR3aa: CASSLEVGGSNQPQHF

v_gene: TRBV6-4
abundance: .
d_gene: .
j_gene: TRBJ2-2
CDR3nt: TGTGCCAGCAGCCCCGGGACGACGAACACCGGGGAGCTGTTTTTT
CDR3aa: CASSPGTTNTGELFF

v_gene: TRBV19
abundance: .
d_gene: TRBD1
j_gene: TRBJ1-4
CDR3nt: TGTGCCAGTAGTATATCGGGGACAGCTGAAAAACTGTTTTTT
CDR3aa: CASSISGTAEKLFF

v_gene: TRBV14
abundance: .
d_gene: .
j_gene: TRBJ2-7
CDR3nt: TGTGCCAGCAGCCTCCTCTACGAGCAGTACTTC
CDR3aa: CASSLLYEQYF

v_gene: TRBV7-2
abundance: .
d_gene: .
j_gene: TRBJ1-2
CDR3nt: TGTGCCAGCAGCTTACCGTACAGGGCTGCCTATGGCTACACCTTC
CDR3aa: CASSLPYRAAYGYTF

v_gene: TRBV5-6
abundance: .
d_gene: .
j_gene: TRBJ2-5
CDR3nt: TGTGCCAGCAGCTATCGGGAGCCATGGAGGGAGCAGTACTTC
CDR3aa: CASSYREPWREQYF

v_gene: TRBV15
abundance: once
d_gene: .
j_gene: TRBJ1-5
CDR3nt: TGTGCCACCAGCAGAGATTCCGAGACGATCTTTGAGTCCCAGCATTTT
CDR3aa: CATSRDSETIFESQHF

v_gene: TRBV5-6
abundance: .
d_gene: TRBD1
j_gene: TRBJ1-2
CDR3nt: TGTGCCAGCAGCGGGACAGGGGCGACGCATAACTATGGCTACACCTTC
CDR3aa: CASSGTGATHNYGYTF

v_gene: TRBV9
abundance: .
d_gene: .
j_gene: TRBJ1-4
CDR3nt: TGTGCCAGCAGCGTAGCTGAGGGCCGAAATGAAAAACTGTTTTTT
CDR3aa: CASSVAEGRNEKLFF

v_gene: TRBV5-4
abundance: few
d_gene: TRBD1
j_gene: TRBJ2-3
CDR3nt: TGTGCCAGCAGCCCGCCGGGACAGCAAACAGATACGCAGTATTTT
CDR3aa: CASSPPGQQTDTQYF

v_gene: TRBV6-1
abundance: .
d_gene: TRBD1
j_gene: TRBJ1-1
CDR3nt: TGTGCCAGCAGGGAACAGGGGCGCAGCACTGAAGCTTTCTTT
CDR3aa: CASREQGRSTEAFF

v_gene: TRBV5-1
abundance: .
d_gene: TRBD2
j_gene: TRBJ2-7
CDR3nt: TGCGCCAGCAGCGCTCCGGGACTAGATTCTTACGAGCAGTACTTC
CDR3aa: CASSAPGLDSYEQYF

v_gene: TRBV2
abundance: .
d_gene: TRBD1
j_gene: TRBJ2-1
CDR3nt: TGTGCCAGCACCCCACGGGTAGGGGGCCCCAATGAGCAGTTCTTC
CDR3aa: CASTPRVGGPNEQFF

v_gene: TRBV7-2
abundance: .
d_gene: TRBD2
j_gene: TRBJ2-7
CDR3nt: TGTGCCAGCAGCTTAGAAGCGGGGACCTACGAGCAGTACTTC
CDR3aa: CASSLEAGTYEQYF

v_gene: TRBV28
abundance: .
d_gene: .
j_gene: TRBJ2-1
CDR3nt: TGTGCCAGCAGTTTACGTGCCTCGTCCGGACTCCGCAACAATGAGCAGTTCTTC
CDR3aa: CASSLRASSGLRNNEQFF

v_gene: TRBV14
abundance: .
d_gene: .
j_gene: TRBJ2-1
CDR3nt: TGTGCCAGCAGCCAAGATGGGGGGTTTAAGTCCAATGAGCAGTTCTTC
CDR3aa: CASSQDGGFKSNEQFF

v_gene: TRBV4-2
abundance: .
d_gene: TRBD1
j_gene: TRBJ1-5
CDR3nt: TGTGCCAGCAGCCAGGGGGACAGGGCGAATCAGCCCCAGCATTTT
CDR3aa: CASSQGDRANQPQHF

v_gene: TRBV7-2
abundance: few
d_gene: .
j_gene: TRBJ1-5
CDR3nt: TGTGCCAGCAGCTTTGGCCCAGCGGGAGGACAGCCCCAGCATTTT
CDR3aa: CASSFGPAGGQPQHF

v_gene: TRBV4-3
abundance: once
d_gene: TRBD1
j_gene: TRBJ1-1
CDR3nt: TGCGCCAGCAGCCAAGATCCTCGACAGGGCTCTGAAGCTTTCTTT
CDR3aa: CASSQDPRQGSEAFF

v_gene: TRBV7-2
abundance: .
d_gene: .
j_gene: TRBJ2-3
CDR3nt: TGTGCCAGCATGGAGGGTGGCACAGATACGCAGTATTTT
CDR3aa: CASMEGGTDTQYF

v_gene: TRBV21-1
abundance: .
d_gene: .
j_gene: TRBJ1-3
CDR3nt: TGTGCCAGCAGCAAAGGGGGTTCGGGGATCTCTGGAAACACCATATATTTT
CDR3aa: CASSKGGSGISGNTIYF

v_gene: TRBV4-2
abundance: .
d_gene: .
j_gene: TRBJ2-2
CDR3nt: TGTGCCAGCAGCCAAGACGGGTATTGGGACACCGGGGAGCTGTTTTTT
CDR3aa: CASSQDGYWDTGELFF

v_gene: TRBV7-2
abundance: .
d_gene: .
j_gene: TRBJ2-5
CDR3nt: TGTGCCAGCAGCCCCCAGGGGAGGGACAGAGAGACCCAGTACTTC
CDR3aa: CASSPQGRDRETQYF

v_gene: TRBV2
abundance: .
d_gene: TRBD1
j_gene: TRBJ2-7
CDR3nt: TGTGCCAGCAGGGGACAGGGGGCGGATCAGTACTTC
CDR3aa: CASRGQGADQYF

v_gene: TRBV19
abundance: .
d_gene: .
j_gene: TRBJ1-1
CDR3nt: TGTGCCAGCCAAACCCGCGGGTCTCCCACTGAAGCTTTCTTT
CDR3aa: CASQTRGSPTEAFF

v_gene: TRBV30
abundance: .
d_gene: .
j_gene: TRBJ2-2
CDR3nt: TGTGCCTGGAGTAAAGGGCTGGGGGAGCTGTTTTTT
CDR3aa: CAWSKGLGELFF

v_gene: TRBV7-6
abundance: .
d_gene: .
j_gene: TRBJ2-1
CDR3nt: TGTGCCAGCAGCTTAACCTATGACATGTACAATGAGCAGTTCTTC
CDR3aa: CASSLTYDMYNEQFF

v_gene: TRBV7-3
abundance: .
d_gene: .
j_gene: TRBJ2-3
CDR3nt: TGTGCCAGCAGCCCGGGCGTCGGGCAGACGCAGTATTTT
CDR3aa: CASSPGVGQTQYF

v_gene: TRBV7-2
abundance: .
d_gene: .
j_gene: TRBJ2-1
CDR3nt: TGTGCCAGCAGCTTTGAACCATCTGGTGAGCAGTTCTTC
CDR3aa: CASSFEPSGEQFF

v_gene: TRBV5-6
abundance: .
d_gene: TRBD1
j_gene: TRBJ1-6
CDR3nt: TGTGCCAGCAGCGCTAGACAGGGGAAGAGAAATAATTCACCCCTCCACTTT
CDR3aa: CASSARQGKRNNSPLHF

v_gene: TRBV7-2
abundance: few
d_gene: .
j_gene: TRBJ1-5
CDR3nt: TGTGCCAGCAGCTTAGATGGGGCTACCCAGGGTCAGCCCCAGCATTTT
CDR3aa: CASSLDGATQGQPQHF

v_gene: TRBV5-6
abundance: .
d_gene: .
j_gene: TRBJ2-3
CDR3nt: TGTGCCAGCAGCCCTGGGGAATTAACAGATACGCAGTATTTT
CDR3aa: CASSPGELTDTQYF

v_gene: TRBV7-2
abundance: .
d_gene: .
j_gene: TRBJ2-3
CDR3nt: TGTGCCAGCAGCCCCTTGTACACGCAGTATTTT
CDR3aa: CASSPLYTQYF

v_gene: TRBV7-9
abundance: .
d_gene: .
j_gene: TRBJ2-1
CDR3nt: TGTGCCAGCAGCTTAGCCGCGGGACGGATATACAATGAGCAGTTCTTC
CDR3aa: CASSLAAGRIYNEQFF

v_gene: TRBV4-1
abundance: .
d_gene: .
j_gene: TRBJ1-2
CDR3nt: TGCGCCAGCAGCCTAACGACTGCGGTACCATATGGCTACACCTTC
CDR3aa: CASSLTTAVPYGYTF

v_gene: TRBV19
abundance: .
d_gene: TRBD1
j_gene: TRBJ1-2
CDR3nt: TGTGCCAGTAGTATAGGGACAGGGGCCGATGGCTACACCTTC
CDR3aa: CASSIGTGADGYTF

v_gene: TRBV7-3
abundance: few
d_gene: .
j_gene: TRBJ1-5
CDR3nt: TGTGCCAGCGGGGGCTCAGGTCAGCCCCAGCATTTT
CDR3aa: CASGGSGQPQHF

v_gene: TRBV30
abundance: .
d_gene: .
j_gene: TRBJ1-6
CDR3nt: TGTGCCTGGAGTGTACGTCGGGGCTCCCTGGCGAATTCACCCCTCCACTTT
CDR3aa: CAWSVRRGSLANSPLHF